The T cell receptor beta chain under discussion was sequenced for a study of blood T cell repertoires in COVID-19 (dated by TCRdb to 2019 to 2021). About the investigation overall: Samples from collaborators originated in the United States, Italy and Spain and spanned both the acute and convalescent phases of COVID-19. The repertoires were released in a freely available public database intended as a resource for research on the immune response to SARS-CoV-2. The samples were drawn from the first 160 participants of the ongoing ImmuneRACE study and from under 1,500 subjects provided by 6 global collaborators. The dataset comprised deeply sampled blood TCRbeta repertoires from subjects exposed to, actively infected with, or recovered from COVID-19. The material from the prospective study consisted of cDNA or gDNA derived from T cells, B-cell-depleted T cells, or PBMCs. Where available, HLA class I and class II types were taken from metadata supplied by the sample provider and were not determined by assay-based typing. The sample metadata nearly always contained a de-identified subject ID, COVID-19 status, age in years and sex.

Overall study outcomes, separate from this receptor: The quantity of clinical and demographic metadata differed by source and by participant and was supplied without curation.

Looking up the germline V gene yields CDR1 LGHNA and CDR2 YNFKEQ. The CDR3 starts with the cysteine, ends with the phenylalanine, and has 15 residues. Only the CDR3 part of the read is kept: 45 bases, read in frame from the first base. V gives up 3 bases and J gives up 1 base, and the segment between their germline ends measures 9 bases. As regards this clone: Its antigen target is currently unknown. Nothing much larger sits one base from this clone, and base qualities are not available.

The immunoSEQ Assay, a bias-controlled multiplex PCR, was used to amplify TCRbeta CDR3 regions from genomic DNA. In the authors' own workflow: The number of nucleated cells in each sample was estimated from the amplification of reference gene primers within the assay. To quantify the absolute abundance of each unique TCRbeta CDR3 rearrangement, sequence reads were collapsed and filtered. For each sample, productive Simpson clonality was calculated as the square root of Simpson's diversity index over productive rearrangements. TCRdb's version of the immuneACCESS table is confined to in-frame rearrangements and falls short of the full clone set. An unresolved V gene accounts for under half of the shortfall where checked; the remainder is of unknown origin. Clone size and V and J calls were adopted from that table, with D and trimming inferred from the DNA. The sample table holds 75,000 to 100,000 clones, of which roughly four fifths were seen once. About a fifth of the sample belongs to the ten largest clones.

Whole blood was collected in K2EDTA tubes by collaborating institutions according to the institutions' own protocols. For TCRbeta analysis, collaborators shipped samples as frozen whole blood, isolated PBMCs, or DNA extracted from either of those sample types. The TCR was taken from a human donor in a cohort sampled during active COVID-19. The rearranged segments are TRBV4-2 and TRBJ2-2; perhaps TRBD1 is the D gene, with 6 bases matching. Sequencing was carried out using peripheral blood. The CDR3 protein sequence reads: CASSQVQGNTGELFF. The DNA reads TGTGCCAGCAGCCAGGTACAGGGGAACACCGGGGAGCTGTTTTTT.